The present T cell receptor beta chain was sequenced within a study of brain T cells in children with intractable seizures. Time point: blood from clinic visit 5 months post-surgery; TSC patient then seizure free. Assay used: immunoSEQ multiplex PCR; TCRdb lists only in-frame clones, some missing. Among a few hundred thousand clones, roughly 93% were seen once, and the ten largest hold roughly 6%. J was trimmed by 2 bases and V by 3 bases; bases with no gene match: 3. CDR3 length equals 14 residues. The germline gives CDR1 MNHEY, CDR2 SMNVEV (reference sequence). The V call is TRBV27, the J call TRBJ2-7; TRBD2 aligns across 8 bases. The source material was peripheral blood, sampled approximately 5 months after surgery. The origin of this receptor is a boy under three years old with tuberous sclerosis and intractable seizures. The CDR3 DNA follows: TGTGCCAGCAGTTTTTCGGGGGGGCCCTACGAGCAGTACTTC. The encoded protein is CASSFSGGPYEQYF.